These 19 T cell receptor beta chains were sequenced from one sample in a study of human T cells and chemical hapten exposure. From the RACE reads, TCRdb called clonotypes with MiXCR, one entry per CDR3 protein. The top ten clones hold 2.6% of a sample with 300,000 to 450,000 distinct CDR3 sequences, more than 4.5% of them seen once. Time point specified: pre-sensitization, week 0. The treatment denotes: therapeutic diphenylcyclopropenone sensitization with weekly scalp DPC. Sample: whole blood, taken in connection with sensitization to the hapten diphenylcyclopropenone (DPC). The origin of the receptors is a woman aged 45-60 years with alopecia areata. Some clones in this sample may be carry-over from other donors' samples.

This clonotype was recorded at least ten times. The gene calls are TRBV12-3 or TRBV12-4 and TRBJ1-1; D is possibly TRBD1 (5 bases). The CDR3 extends over 15 amino acids. V was clipped by 7 bases and J by 0 bases, with 15 bases between them. The CDR3 loop reads CASTLGDRMNTEAFF. In DNA form, the CDR3 reads TGTGCCAGCACCCTAGGAGACAGAATGAACACTGAAGCTTTCTTT.

This clonotype was detected only a few times. CDR3 region: CASSYGTNEQYF. The CDR3 DNA sequence: TGTGCCAGCAGTTACGGGACAAACGAGCAGTACTTC. The rearrangement links TRBV6-2 or TRBV6-3 to TRBJ2-7, with D possibly matching TRBD1 (6 bases). CDR1 is MNHEY and CDR2 is SVGEGT in the germline V gene. This CDR3 spans 12 amino acids. Trimming took 2 bases from V and 5 from J, leaving 7 bases between them.

This clonotype was picked up many times. This chain uses TRBV18 with TRBJ2-1; 8 bases match TRBD2. There are 16 residues in the CDR3. Germline V gives CDR1 KGHSH, CDR2 LQKENI. V lost 6 bases to trimming and J lost 7 bases; unmatched junction nucleotides: 14. CDR3 DNA: TGTGCCAGCTCCCCGAGGAGCGGGAGAGGCGCGAATGAGCAGTTCTTC. It is translated as CASSPRSGRGANEQFF.

The chain has TRBV7-2 and TRBJ2-2; D uncertain. The CDR3 totals 15 residues. Trimming took off 4 bases at V and 1 base at J, with 10 bases between the two ends. Germline-derived CDR1 and CDR2 are SGHTA and FQGNSA. CDR3 sequence reads: CASSSSAGNTGELFF. CDR3 sequence (DNA): TGTGCCAGCAGCTCCTCCGCAGGGAACACCGGGGAGCTGTTTTTT.

This clonotype came up many times. The chain has TRBV28 and TRBJ2-1; TRBD2 agrees at 7 bases. This CDR3 region has 15 residues. V trimming: 6 bases; J trimming: 6 bases; junction bases outside the gene matches: 11. The germline V gene encodes CDR1 MDHEN and CDR2 SYDVKM. CDR3: CASSSWASGLNEQFF. The CDR3 coding sequence is TGTGCCAGCAGCTCCTGGGCTAGCGGTCTCAATGAGCAGTTCTTC.

This chain connects TRBV28 to TRBJ2-1; D is perhaps TRBD1 (6 bases). The length of the CDR3 is 14 residues. CDR1 is MDHEN, CDR2 SYDVKM, per germline. Trimming stripped 3 bases from V and 6 bases from J, with 12 bases between. CDR3 sequence (DNA): TGTGCCAGCAGTTTTGATATCAGGGGCAATGAGCAGTTCTTC. It translates to CASSFDIRGNEQFF.

V gene TRBV9 combines with J gene TRBJ1-4; possibly TRBD1 for D (6 bases). The V gene's germline CDR1 is SGDLS and CDR2 YYNGEE. The CDR3 is made up of 14 amino acids. V lost 0 bases and J lost 5, with 8 bases in between. CDR3 bases: TGTGCCAGCAGCGTAGACGGGGGCAATGAAAAACTGTTTTTT. Protein sequence: CASSVDGGNEKLFF. Variable domain in full (rest from reference TRBV9 and TRBJ1-4): DSGVTQTPKHLITATGQRVTLRCSPRSGDLSVYWYQQSLDQGLQFLIQYYNGEERAKGNILERFSAQQFPDLHSELNLSSLELGDSALYFCASSVDGGNEKLFFGSGTQLSVL.

This clonotype has a handful of counts. V and J are TRBV2 and TRBJ1-5, with D possibly TRBD1 on 6 matching bases. The ends were cut back, 8 bases at V and 6 bases at J, with 17 bases in the middle. This CDR3 contains 14 residues. Germline assignment: CDR1 SNHLY and CDR2 FYNNEI. The CDR3 region has the DNA TGTGCCAGCGGGGGCCAGGGAGACTCTCAGCCCCAGCATTTT. Amino acids: CASGGQGDSQPQHF.

The sample holds many counts of this clonotype. The DNA of the CDR3 is TGTGCCAGCAGTTACTCGAAGGCAGGGGGCGACGAGCAGTACTTC. Protein product: CASSYSKAGGDEQYF. The chain employs TRBV6-5 and TRBJ2-7; 8 bases agree with TRBD1. Trimming removed 0 bases from V and 5 bases from J; junction bases left unmatched: 6. Germline V gene sequence: CDR1 MNHEY, CDR2 SVGAGI. There are 15 residues in the CDR3.

Comments on this clonotype: Compared with germline, one end of the junction differs, possibly owing to a read error. The J gene is TRBJ2-1, the V gene TRBV18; no clear D. The CDR3 loop spans 14 amino acids. Germline V gives CDR1 KGHSH, CDR2 LQKENI. DNA for the CDR3: TGTGCCAGCTCACCACCGCACTTCCACAATGAGCAGCTCTTC. This codes for CASSPPHFHNEQLF.

This clonotype has a count of ten or more. The genes are TRBV18 and TRBJ2-2, with D unclear. The CDR3 contains 15 residues. Trimming cost V 5 bases and J 0 bases, with 10 bases left between them. The V gene's germline CDR1 is KGHSH and CDR2 LQKENI. The CDR3 loop is CASSSLVANTGELFF. The CDR3 coding sequence is TGTGCCAGCTCAAGCCTGGTCGCGAACACCGGGGAGCTGTTTTTT.

This clonotype turned up a few times. The genes are TRBV18 and TRBJ1-2; weak D call: TRBD1 (5 bases). Looked up from germline, CDR1 is KGHSH and CDR2 is LQKENI. The CDR3 has 15 amino acids. V was clipped by 3 bases and J by 4 bases, with 15 bases between them. CDR3: CASSPWDRRAYGYTF. In DNA, the CDR3 is TGTGCCAGCTCACCGTGGGACCGGAGGGCCTATGGCTACACCTTC.

Many counts were recorded for this clonotype. The chain couples TRBV19 to TRBJ2-7; perhaps TRBD1 as D (5 bases). The CDR3 contains 14 residues. From germline, CDR1 is LNHDA and CDR2 SQIVND (reference sequence). Deletions cut 5 bases from V and 6 bases from J, with 17 bases between. Written as DNA, the CDR3 is TGTGCCAGTAGTTTTGACCCCAATAGGGGCGAGCAGTACTTC. This codes for CASSFDPNRGEQYF.

This chain connects TRBV7-9 to TRBJ2-7; TRBD1 might be the D (5 bases). Trimming left V 1 base short and J 4 bases short, with 11 bases between. Germline CDR1 reads SEHNR; CDR2 reads FQNEAQ (reference sequence). The CDR3 has 14 amino acids. CDR3 sequence reads: CASSLGSGIYEQYF. CDR3 DNA sequence: TGTGCCAGCAGCTTAGGGTCAGGGATTTACGAGCAGTACTTC.

This clonotype was seen only a few times. The V call is TRBV18, the J call TRBJ1-4; D is unresolved. Germline values: CDR1 KGHSH, CDR2 LQKENI. The CDR3 spans 13 residues. Deletions cut 5 bases from V and 12 bases from J, with 16 bases between. CDR3 region: CASSAPGDGELFF. CDR3 nucleotides: TGTGCCAGCTCAGCCCCCGGGGATGGGGAACTGTTTTTT.

This clonotype was recorded at least ten times. The chain carries TRBV28 and TRBJ1-5; D ambiguous. The V end lost 2 bases, the J end lost 5 bases, and 10 bases lay between the germline ends. CDR1 and CDR2 (germline): MDHEN, SYDVKM. The CDR3 is 14 residues long. The CDR3 DNA is TGTGCCAGCAGTTTAGTTTCCCGAGATCAGCCCCAGCATTTT. Translation: CASSLVSRDQPQHF.

In its sample, this clonotype was seen many times. The J gene is TRBJ1-3, the V gene TRBV29-1; unclear D gene. Between the trimmed V and J ends, which lost 4 bases and 2 bases, there was a span of 6 bases. The germline V gene encodes CDR1 SQVTM and CDR2 ANQGSEA. The CDR3 has 12 residues. For the CDR3, the DNA is TGCAGCGTTGGAATGACTGGAAACACCATATATTTT. Its protein is CSVGMTGNTIYF.

This clonotype was seen many times. This rearrangement joins TRBV4-2 to TRBJ2-7, with 9 bases that match TRBD2. The CDR3 is made up of 17 amino acids. CDR1 and CDR2 from the germline V gene are LGHNA and YNFKEQ. The V and J ends lost 2 bases and 1 base, in that order; junction bases with no gene match: 9. The CDR3 nucleotides are TGTGCCAGCAGCCAACCCGGCGGTAGCGGGAGTTCCTACGAGCAGTACTTC. Translating gives CASSQPGGSGSSYEQYF.

V and J are TRBV18 and TRBJ2-7; 7 nucleotides align to TRBD1. The CDR3 totals 13 residues. CDR1 is KGHSH, CDR2 LQKENI, per germline. Trimming took 4 bases from V and 7 from J; bases not matched to a gene: 7. CDR3 sequence reads: CASSQTGVVEQYF. The CDR3 DNA reads as TGTGCCAGCTCACAAACAGGGGTTGTTGAGCAGTACTTC.